What follows describes a single TCR beta chain. In the original analysis: Amplification of reference gene primers was used by the study to estimate nucleated cell counts. Sequencing was performed with immunoSEQ multiplex PCR; in TCRdb, only in-frame clones are kept and a portion is missing. The V and J calls and clone size are taken from that table; D and trimming were inferred from the DNA. Altogether some 220,000 clones are present, approximately 90% being singletons, with the ten largest covering about 12%. The sample originates from a study of blood T cell repertoires in COVID-19. Study summary: T cells, B-cell-depleted T cells, or PBMCs provided the cDNA or gDNA that served as material.

Sequencing was performed on peripheral blood. The sequence was collected from a woman aged 18-29 years who had recovered from COVID-19.

The CDR3, as DNA: TGTGCCAGCAGTTCCTATTGGACTAGCGGATACAATGAGCAGTTCTTC. Protein product: CASSSYWTSGYNEQFF. The chain uses TRBV27 and TRBJ2-1, with 10 bases that match TRBD2. Germline-derived CDR1 and CDR2 are MNHEY and SMNVEV (reference sequence). The CDR3 spans 16 residues. V dropped 4 bases and J dropped 4; count of bases not matched to a gene: 7.